A selection of T cell receptor beta chains follows, all from one sample in a study of blood T cell repertoires in COVID-19. Libraries were prepared by immunoSEQ multiplex PCR; TCRdb keeps only in-frame clonotypes and omits some of them. Of around 270,000 clones detected, around nine tenths appear once; the ten largest clones hold roughly 5%. The sequenced sample was peripheral blood. Source of these receptors: a man in his forties with acute or convalescent COVID-19. The CDR3 runs from the conserved cysteine through the conserved F or W. D genes are given only for firm matches. Some rows have no size entry. The others give once, few or many, or a class for an expanded clone.

J gene: TRBJ2-7; D gene: -; clone size: -; V gene: TRBV5-6; CDR3 DNA: TGTGCCAGCAGCTTGACCCTTGGGGCTTACGAGCAGTACTTC; CDR3 protein: CASSLTLGAYEQYF
J gene: TRBJ2-1; D gene: -; clone size: -; V gene: TRBV18; CDR3 DNA: TGTGCCAGCTCACCAACTGGGGACATATCCTACAATGAGCAGTTCTTC; CDR3 protein: CASSPTGDISYNEQFF
J gene: TRBJ1-4; D gene: -; clone size: -; V gene: TRBV5-6; CDR3 DNA: TGTGCCAGCAGCTTGGCGGGGGGTGTCACAGCAACTAATGAAAAACTGTTTTTT; CDR3 protein: CASSLAGGVTATNEKLFF
J gene: TRBJ2-3; D gene: -; clone size: -; V gene: TRBV3-1/TRBV3-2; CDR3 DNA: TGTGCCAGCAGCCGCCTCGCGGATACGCAGTATTTT; CDR3 protein: CASSRLADTQYF
J gene: TRBJ2-7; D gene: -; clone size: once; V gene: TRBV2; CDR3 DNA: TGTGCCAGCAGTGAAGGGCAGGGAGGCTACGAGCAGTACTTC; CDR3 protein: CASSEGQGGYEQYF
J gene: TRBJ2-3; D gene: TRBD2; clone size: -; V gene: TRBV27; CDR3 DNA: TGTGCCAGCAGTTTACTGCGGGGGGGTTCAGATACGCAGTATTTT; CDR3 protein: CASSLLRGGSDTQYF
J gene: TRBJ2-7; D gene: TRBD2; clone size: -; V gene: TRBV7-8; CDR3 DNA: TGTGCCAGCAGACTAGCGGGGGGTAACGAGCAGTACTTC; CDR3 protein: CASRLAGGNEQYF
J gene: TRBJ2-1; D gene: -; clone size: -; V gene: TRBV5-6; CDR3 DNA: TGTGCCAGCAGCTTCACCCCAGGGGATTACAATGAGCAGTTCTTC; CDR3 protein: CASSFTPGDYNEQFF
J gene: TRBJ1-1; D gene: -; clone size: -; V gene: TRBV12-3/TRBV12-4; CDR3 DNA: TGTGCCAGCAGGGTAGGGGGGGAGGCTGAAGCTTTCTTT; CDR3 protein: CASRVGGEAEAFF
J gene: TRBJ2-1; D gene: -; clone size: -; V gene: TRBV12-5; CDR3 DNA: TGTGCTAGTGGTTTTACCGGAGCGGCCTACAATGAGCAGTTCTTC; CDR3 protein: CASGFTGAAYNEQFF
J gene: TRBJ2-7; D gene: -; clone size: -; V gene: TRBV5-1; CDR3 DNA: TGCGCCAGCAAAACCCAGCTGGGCGGGGAATACGAGCAGTACTTC; CDR3 protein: CASKTQLGGEYEQYF
J gene: TRBJ2-7; D gene: -; clone size: -; V gene: TRBV19; CDR3 DNA: TGTGCCAGTAGTGCTTCAGGATCCGAGCAGTACTTC; CDR3 protein: CASSASGSEQYF
J gene: TRBJ2-6; D gene: -; clone size: -; V gene: TRBV27; CDR3 DNA: TGTGCCAGCAGCTTCCCTGGGGCCAACGTCCTGACTTTC; CDR3 protein: CASSFPGANVLTF
J gene: TRBJ2-3; D gene: -; clone size: -; V gene: TRBV4-1; CDR3 DNA: TGCGCCAGCAGCCGCGAGCCCCCCACAGATACGCAGTATTTT; CDR3 protein: CASSREPPTDTQYF
J gene: TRBJ2-7; D gene: TRBD2; clone size: few; V gene: TRBV28; CDR3 DNA: TGTGCCAGCAGTCCAGGGACTAGCGGGGCCTACGAGCAGTACTTC; CDR3 protein: CASSPGTSGAYEQYF
J gene: TRBJ1-5; D gene: -; clone size: -; V gene: TRBV4-1; CDR3 DNA: TGCGCCAGCAGCCAAGATGCAGGGAGGAGCAATCAGCCCCAGCATTTT; CDR3 protein: CASSQDAGRSNQPQHF
J gene: TRBJ2-7; D gene: -; clone size: -; V gene: TRBV7-2; CDR3 DNA: TGTGCCAGCAGCTCCAGGCTGGTCTACGAGCAGTACTTC; CDR3 protein: CASSSRLVYEQYF
J gene: TRBJ2-7; D gene: TRBD1; clone size: few; V gene: TRBV7-9; CDR3 DNA: TGTGCCAGCAGGAGACAGGGATTGCACGAGCAGTACTTC; CDR3 protein: CASRRQGLHEQYF
J gene: TRBJ1-1; D gene: -; clone size: -; V gene: TRBV9; CDR3 DNA: TGTGCCAGCAGCATGACAGGATCGAACACTGAAGCTTTCTTT; CDR3 protein: CASSMTGSNTEAFF
J gene: TRBJ1-1; D gene: TRBD1; clone size: -; V gene: TRBV5-1; CDR3 DNA: TGCGCCAGCAGCCGCTCGTTGAGGGTGACAGGGGAGAGTGAAGCTTTCTTT; CDR3 protein: CASSRSLRVTGESEAFF
J gene: TRBJ2-2; D gene: -; clone size: once; V gene: TRBV6-2/TRBV6-3; CDR3 DNA: TGTGCCAGCAGTTACCGGGGGGCTTGGGACACCGGGGAGCTGTTTTTT; CDR3 protein: CASSYRGAWDTGELFF
J gene: TRBJ2-3; D gene: -; clone size: -; V gene: TRBV11-1; CDR3 DNA: TGTGCCAGCAGTCACAGGGCTAGCACAGATACGCAGTATTTT; CDR3 protein: CASSHRASTDTQYF
J gene: TRBJ1-1; D gene: -; clone size: -; V gene: TRBV6-6; CDR3 DNA: TGTGCCAGCAGCCGCGTAACTACGTACACTGAAGCTTTCTTT; CDR3 protein: CASSRVTTYTEAFF
J gene: TRBJ2-4; D gene: -; clone size: -; V gene: TRBV28; CDR3 DNA: TGTGCCAGCAGGGAATGGGCGCTGGATGTAGGCAAAAACATTCAGTACTTC; CDR3 protein: CASREWALDVGKNIQYF
J gene: TRBJ2-7; D gene: -; clone size: -; V gene: TRBV19; CDR3 DNA: TGTGCCAGTAGTAGGACACCCTCCTACGAGCAGTACTTC; CDR3 protein: CASSRTPSYEQYF
J gene: TRBJ2-1; D gene: TRBD1; clone size: -; V gene: TRBV6-6; CDR3 DNA: TGTGCCAGCAATCTTGATCTAAGACAGGGGGCTAATGAGCAGTTCTTC; CDR3 protein: CASNLDLRQGANEQFF
J gene: TRBJ1-6; D gene: -; clone size: -; V gene: TRBV5-8; CDR3 DNA: TGTGCCAGCAGCTTGGACAGACCCTATAATTCACCCCTCCACTTT; CDR3 protein: CASSLDRPYNSPLHF
J gene: TRBJ1-1; D gene: -; clone size: -; V gene: TRBV27; CDR3 DNA: TGTGCCAGCAGTTTATTCCCGAGGGGGATGAACACTGAAGCTTTCTTT; CDR3 protein: CASSLFPRGMNTEAFF
J gene: TRBJ2-1; D gene: TRBD2; clone size: -; V gene: TRBV12-5; CDR3 DNA: TGTGCTAGTGGTTTGGGAGGACTAGCGGGGGGTGACGGCCATGAGCAGTTCTTC; CDR3 protein: CASGLGGLAGGDGHEQFF
J gene: TRBJ1-5; D gene: -; clone size: -; V gene: TRBV19; CDR3 DNA: TGTGCCAGTATGAAAGGGGATCAGCCCCAGCATTTT; CDR3 protein: CASMKGDQPQHF
J gene: TRBJ1-2; D gene: -; clone size: -; V gene: TRBV6-5; CDR3 DNA: TGTGCCAGCAGTTACTCGTCGAGAGGAAGCTATGGCTACACCTTC; CDR3 protein: CASSYSSRGSYGYTF
J gene: TRBJ2-7; D gene: TRBD1; clone size: -; V gene: TRBV27; CDR3 DNA: TGTGCCAGCAGACGACAGGGTTCCTACGAGCAGTACTTC; CDR3 protein: CASRRQGSYEQYF
J gene: TRBJ1-1; D gene: -; clone size: -; V gene: TRBV5-1; CDR3 DNA: TGCGCCAGCAGCCCCCGAGAGGGGAACACTGAAGCTTTCTTT; CDR3 protein: CASSPREGNTEAFF
J gene: TRBJ1-2; D gene: -; clone size: once; V gene: TRBV20-1; CDR3 DNA: TGCAGGGGGGGGTCTCCTTATGGCTACACCTTC; CDR3 protein: CRGGSPYGYTF
J gene: TRBJ1-2; D gene: -; clone size: few; V gene: TRBV19; CDR3 DNA: TGTGCCAGTAGAGACAGGCTTCCCTTCTATGGCTACACCTTC; CDR3 protein: CASRDRLPFYGYTF
J gene: TRBJ2-7; D gene: -; clone size: once; V gene: TRBV6-5; CDR3 DNA: TGTGCCAGCAGAATAGCTGGCGACGAGCAGTACTTC; CDR3 protein: CASRIAGDEQYF
J gene: TRBJ1-2; D gene: -; clone size: -; V gene: TRBV6-5; CDR3 DNA: TGTGCCAGCAGGTTAGCCCCAGGGGCCTATGGCTACACCTTC; CDR3 protein: CASRLAPGAYGYTF